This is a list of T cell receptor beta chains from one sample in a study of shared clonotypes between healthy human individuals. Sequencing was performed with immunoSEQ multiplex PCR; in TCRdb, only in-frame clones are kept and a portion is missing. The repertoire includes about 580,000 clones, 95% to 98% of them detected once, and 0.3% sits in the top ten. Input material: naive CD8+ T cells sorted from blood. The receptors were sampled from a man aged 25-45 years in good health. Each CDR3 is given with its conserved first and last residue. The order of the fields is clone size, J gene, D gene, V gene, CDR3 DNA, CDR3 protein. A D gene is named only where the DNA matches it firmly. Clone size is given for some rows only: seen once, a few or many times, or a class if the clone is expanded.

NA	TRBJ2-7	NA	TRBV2	TGTGCCAGCAGGGGGTACGAGCAGTACTTC	CASRGYEQYF
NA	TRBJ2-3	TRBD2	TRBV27	TGTGCCAGCAGTGAACTAGCGGGAGTGGAGGATACGCAGTATTTT	CASSELAGVEDTQYF
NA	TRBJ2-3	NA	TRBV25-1	TGTGCCAGCAGTGTGGGGGATACGCAGTATTTT	CASSVGDTQYF
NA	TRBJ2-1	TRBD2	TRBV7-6	TGTGCCAGCAGCTTGCGGGAGAACTACAATGAGCAGTTCTTC	CASSLRENYNEQFF
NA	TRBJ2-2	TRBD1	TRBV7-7	TGTGCCAGCACCCCGACAGGGAGAAACACCGGGGAGCTGTTTTTT	CASTPTGRNTGELFF
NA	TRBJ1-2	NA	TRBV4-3	TGCGCCAGCAGCCAAGATTACGGAGGGGGAGGCTACACCTTC	CASSQDYGGGGYTF
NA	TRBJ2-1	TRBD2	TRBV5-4	TGTGCCAGCGACGCTGGCGGGGGCTCCTACAATGAGCAGTTCTTC	CASDAGGGSYNEQFF
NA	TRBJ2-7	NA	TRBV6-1	TGTGCCAGCAGTGAAGCAAAGGGGGGCGGTGAGCAGTACTTC	CASSEAKGGGEQYF
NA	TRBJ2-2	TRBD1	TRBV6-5	TGTGCCAGCAGTTACTCTTCCAGGGGGATCGGGGAGCTGTTTTTT	CASSYSSRGIGELFF
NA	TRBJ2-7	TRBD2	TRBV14	TGTGCCAGCAGCCAAGCTGGATGGAGCGGGAGGTACGAGCAGTACTTC	CASSQAGWSGRYEQYF
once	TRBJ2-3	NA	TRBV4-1	TGCGCCAGCAGCCAAGGGTGGGAGTCGGCAGATACGCAGTATTTT	CASSQGWESADTQYF
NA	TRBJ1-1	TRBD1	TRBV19	TGTGCCAGTAGCTCGACAGGGCAGGGGAACACTGAAGCTTTCTTT	CASSSTGQGNTEAFF
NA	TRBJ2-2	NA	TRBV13	TGTGCCAGCAGCTTCGGGCTAGCGAACACCGGGGAGCTGTTTTTT	CASSFGLANTGELFF
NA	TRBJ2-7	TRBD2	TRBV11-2	TGTGCCAGCAGCACTCGGATGATGCTAGCGGGAGGCGAGCAGTACTTC	CASSTRMMLAGGEQYF
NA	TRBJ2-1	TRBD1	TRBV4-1	TGCGCCAGCAGCCAAGGGACAGGGCTCGATGAGCAGTTCTTC	CASSQGTGLDEQFF
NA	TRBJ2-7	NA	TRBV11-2	TGTGCCAGCATCTTTGACTCGGACGGCGGGTCCTACGAGCAGTACTTC	CASIFDSDGGSYEQYF
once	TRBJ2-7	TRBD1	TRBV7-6	TGTGCCAGCAGCTTAGCGGGGACAGGGCCCTACGAGCAGTACTTC	CASSLAGTGPYEQYF
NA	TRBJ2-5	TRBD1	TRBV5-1	TGCGCCAGCAGCTTGGCGACAGGGTTGGAGACCCAGTACTTC	CASSLATGLETQYF
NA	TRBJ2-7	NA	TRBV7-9	TGTGCCAGCAGCCCGGGGACCGCTACAACCTACGAGCAGTACTTC	CASSPGTATTYEQYF
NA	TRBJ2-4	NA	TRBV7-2	TGTGCCAGCAGCTTACCGATTAATCCGGGGGATAAGGCCAAAAACATTCAGTACTTC	CASSLPINPGDKAKNIQYF
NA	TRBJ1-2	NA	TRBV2	TGTGCCAGCAGTGAAGCGGTAGGGACTATCTATGGCTACACCTTC	CASSEAVGTIYGYTF
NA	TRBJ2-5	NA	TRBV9	TGTGCCAGCAGCGCCGAGGGGGGAACAGGAGAGACCCAGTACTTC	CASSAEGGTGETQYF
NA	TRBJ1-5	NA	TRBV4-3	TGCGCCAGCAGCCAAGATCTACGGAGCGGCAATCAGCCCCAGCATTTT	CASSQDLRSGNQPQHF
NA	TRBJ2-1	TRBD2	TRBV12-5	TGTGCTAGTGGCCCTTCCCCGACTAGCGGGATAAATGAGCAGTTCTTC	CASGPSPTSGINEQFF
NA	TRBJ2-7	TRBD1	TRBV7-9	TGTGCCAGCAGCCACCGGGACAGGGCCTACGAGCAGTACTTC	CASSHRDRAYEQYF
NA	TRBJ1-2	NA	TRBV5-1	TGCGCCAGCAGCTCCACATGGGGTGACTATGGCTACACCTTC	CASSSTWGDYGYTF
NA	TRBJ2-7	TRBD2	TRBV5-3	TGTGCCAGAAGCCCAGCGGGTAGCGGGAGTGACGAGCAGTACTTC	CARSPAGSGSDEQYF
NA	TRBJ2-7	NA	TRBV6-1	TGTGCCAGCAGTGATATCAGGGACTACGAGCAGTACTTC	CASSDIRDYEQYF
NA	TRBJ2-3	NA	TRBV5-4	TGTGCCAGCAGCTACCCGGGACTTCCCAGCACAGATACGCAGTATTTT	CASSYPGLPSTDTQYF
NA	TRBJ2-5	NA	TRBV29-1	TGCAGCGTCATACTGTCGGGATCACAAGAGACCCAGTACTTC	CSVILSGSQETQYF
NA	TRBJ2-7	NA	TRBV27	TGTGCCAGCAGTCTGGGAATGGGGGGACTTGTCTACGAGCAGTACTTC	CASSLGMGGLVYEQYF
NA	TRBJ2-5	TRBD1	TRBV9	TGTGCCAGCTCCCGGGACAGCAAAGAGACCCAGTACTTC	CASSRDSKETQYF
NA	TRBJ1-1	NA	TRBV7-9	TGTGCCAGCAGCTTAGTAGGTTGGCAGGGCAAGAACACTGAAGCTTTCTTT	CASSLVGWQGKNTEAFF
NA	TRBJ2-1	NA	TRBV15	TGTGCCACCAGCAGAGATTTAGTAGCATCCCCCAATGAGCAGTTCTTC	CATSRDLVASPNEQFF
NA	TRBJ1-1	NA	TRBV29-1	TGCAGCGTTGAAGTGGGGGGTAACACTGAAGCTTTCTTT	CSVEVGGNTEAFF
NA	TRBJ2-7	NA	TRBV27	TGTGCCAGCAGTTCCTACAGGGACTCCTACGAGCAGTACTTC	CASSSYRDSYEQYF
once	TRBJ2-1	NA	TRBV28	NA	CASSTSTSGVGNEQFF
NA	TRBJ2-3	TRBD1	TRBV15	TGTGCCACCAGCACGGGGACAGGGGGTGTAACAGATACGCAGTATTTT	CATSTGTGGVTDTQYF
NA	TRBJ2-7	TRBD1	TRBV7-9	TGTGCCAGCAGCACCGGACAGGGTGTTCCCTACGAGCAGTACTTC	CASSTGQGVPYEQYF
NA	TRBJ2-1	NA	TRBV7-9	TGTGCCAGCAGCCCGGCCCCGGGGTCCTACAATGAGCAGTTCTTC	CASSPAPGSYNEQFF
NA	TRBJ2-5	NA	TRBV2	TGTGCCAGCAGGCGGCTGGAGGAGGAGACCCAGTACTTC	CASRRLEEETQYF
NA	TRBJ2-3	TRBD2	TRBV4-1	TGCGCCAGCAGCTATTTCGTAGCGGGGAGGGCCACAGATACGCAGTATTTT	CASSYFVAGRATDTQYF